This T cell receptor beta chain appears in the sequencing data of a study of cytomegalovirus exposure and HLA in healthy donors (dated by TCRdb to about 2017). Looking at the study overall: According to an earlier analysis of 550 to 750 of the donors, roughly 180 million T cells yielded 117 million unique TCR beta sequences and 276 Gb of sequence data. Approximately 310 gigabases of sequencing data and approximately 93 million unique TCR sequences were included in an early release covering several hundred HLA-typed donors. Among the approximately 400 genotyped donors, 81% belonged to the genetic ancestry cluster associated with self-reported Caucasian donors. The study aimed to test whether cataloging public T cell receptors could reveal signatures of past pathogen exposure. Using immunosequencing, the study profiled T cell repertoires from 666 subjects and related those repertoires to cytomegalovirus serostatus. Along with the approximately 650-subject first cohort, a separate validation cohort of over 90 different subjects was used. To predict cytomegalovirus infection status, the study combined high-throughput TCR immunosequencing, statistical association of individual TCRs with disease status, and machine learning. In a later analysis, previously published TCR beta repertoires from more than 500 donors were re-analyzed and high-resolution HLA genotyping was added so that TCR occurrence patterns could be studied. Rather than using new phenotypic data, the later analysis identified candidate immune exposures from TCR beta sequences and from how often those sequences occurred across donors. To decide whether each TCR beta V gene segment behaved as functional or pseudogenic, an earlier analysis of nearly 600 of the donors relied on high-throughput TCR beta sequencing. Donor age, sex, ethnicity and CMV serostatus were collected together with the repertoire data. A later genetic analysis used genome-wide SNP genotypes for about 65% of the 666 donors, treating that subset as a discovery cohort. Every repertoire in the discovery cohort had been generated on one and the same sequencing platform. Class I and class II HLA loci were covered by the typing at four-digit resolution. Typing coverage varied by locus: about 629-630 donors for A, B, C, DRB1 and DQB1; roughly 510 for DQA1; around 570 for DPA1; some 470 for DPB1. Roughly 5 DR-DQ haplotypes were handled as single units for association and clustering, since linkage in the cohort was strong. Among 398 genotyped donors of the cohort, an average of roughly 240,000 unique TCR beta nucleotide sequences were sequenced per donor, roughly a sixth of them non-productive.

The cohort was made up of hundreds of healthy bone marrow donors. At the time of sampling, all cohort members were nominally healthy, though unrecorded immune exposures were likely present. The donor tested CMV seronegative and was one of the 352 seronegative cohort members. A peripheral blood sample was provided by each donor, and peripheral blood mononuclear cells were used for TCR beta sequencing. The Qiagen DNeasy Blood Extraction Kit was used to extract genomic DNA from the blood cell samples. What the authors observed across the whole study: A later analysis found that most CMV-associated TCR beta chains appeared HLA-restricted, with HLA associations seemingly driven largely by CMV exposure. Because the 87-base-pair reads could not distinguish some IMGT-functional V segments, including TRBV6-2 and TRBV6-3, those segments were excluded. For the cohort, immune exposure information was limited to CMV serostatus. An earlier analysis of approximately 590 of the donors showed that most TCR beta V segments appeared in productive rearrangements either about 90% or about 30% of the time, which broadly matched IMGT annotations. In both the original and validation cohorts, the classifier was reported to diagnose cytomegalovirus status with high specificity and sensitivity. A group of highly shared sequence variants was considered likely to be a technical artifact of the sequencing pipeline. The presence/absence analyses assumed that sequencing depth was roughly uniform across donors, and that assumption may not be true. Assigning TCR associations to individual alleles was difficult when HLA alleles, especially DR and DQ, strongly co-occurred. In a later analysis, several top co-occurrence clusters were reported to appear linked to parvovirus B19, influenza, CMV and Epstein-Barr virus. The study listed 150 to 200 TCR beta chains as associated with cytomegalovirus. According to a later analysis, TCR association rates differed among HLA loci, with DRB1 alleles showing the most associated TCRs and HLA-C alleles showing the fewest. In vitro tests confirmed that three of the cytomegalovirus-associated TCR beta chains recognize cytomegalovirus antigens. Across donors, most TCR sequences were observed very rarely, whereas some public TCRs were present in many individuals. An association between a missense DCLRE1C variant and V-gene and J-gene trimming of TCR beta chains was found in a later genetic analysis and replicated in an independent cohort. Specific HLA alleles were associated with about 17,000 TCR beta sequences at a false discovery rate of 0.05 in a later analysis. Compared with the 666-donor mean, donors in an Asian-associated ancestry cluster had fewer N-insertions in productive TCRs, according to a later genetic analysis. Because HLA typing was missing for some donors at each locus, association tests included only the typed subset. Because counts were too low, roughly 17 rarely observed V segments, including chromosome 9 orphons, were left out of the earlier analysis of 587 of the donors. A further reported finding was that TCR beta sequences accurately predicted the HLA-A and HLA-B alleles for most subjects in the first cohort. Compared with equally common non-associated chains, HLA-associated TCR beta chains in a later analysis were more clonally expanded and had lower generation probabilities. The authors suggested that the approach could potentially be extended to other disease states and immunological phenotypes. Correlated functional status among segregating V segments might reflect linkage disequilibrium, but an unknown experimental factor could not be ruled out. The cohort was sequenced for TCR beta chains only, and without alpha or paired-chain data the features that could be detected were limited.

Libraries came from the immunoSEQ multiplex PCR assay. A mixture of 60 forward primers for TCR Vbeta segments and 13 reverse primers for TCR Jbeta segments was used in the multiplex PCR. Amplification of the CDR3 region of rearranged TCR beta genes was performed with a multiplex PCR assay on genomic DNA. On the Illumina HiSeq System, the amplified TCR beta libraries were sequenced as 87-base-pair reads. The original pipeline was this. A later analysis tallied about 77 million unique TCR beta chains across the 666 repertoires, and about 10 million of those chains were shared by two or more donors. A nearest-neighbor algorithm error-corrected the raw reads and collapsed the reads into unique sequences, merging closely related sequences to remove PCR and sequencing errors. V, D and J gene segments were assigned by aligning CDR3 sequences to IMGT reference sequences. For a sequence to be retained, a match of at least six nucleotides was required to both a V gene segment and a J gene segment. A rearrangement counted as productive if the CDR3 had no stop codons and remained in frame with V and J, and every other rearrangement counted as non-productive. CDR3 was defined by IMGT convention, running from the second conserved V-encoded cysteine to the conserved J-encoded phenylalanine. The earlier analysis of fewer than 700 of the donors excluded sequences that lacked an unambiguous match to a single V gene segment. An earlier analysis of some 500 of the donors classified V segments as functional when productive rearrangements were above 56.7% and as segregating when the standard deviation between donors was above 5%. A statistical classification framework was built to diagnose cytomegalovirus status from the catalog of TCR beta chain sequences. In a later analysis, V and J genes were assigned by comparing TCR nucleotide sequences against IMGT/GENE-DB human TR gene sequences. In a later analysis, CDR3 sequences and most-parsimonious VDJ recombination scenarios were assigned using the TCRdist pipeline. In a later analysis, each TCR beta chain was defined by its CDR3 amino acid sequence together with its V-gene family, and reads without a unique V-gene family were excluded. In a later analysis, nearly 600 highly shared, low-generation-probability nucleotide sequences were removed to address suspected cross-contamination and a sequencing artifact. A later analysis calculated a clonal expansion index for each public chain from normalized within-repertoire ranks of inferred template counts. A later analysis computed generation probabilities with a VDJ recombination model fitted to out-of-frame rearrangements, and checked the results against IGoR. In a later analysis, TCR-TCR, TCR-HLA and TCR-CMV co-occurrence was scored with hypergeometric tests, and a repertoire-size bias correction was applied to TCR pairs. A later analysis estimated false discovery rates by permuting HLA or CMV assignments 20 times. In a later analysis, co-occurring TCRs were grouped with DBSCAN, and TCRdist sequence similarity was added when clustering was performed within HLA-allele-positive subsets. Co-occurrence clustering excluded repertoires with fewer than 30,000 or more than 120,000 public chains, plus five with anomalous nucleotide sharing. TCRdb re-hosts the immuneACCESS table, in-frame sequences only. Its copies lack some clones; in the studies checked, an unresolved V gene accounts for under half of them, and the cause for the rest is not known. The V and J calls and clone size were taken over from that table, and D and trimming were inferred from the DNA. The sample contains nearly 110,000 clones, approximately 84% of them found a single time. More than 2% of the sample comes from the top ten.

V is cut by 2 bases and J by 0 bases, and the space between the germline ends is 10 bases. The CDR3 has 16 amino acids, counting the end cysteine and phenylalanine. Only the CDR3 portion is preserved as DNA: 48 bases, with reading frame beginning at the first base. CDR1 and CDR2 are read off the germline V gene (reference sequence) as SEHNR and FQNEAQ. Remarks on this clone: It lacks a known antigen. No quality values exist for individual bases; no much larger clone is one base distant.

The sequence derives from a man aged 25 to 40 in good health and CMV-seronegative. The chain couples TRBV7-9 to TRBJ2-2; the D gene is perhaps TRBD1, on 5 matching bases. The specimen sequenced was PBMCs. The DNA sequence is TGTGCCAGCAGCTTAATTCAGGGTTCGAACACCGGGGAGCTGTTTTTT. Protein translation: CASSLIQGSNTGELFF.